This T cell receptor beta chain was identified in a study of CD8 T cells in ankylosing spondylitis. Study observations and caveats: A motif of 7 to 9 highly homologous TCR beta variants was seen as apparently characteristic of ankylosing spondylitis blood.

As regards this clonotype: Antigen specificity is unknown.

The germline V gene encodes CDR1 MGHRA and CDR2 YSYEKL. The CDR3 spans 14 residues. The V gene lost 4 bases and the J gene lost 7 bases, with 16 bases spanning the gap. Using its own MiXCR run on the 5' RACE reads, TCRdb lists one record per CDR3 protein. This table holds some 840,000 distinct CDR3 sequences, about 12% found once. This receptor was identified in a male donor with ankylosing spondylitis. The rearrangement links TRBV4-1 to TRBJ1-2; D not resolved. The sequenced sample consisted of blood, either unsorted or a sorted T cell fraction (not recorded which). The DNA of the CDR3 is TGCGCCAGCAGCCTCCCCGGAGCTCGGGGTGGCTACACCTTC. Encoded protein: CASSLPGARGGYTF.